Given below is one T cell receptor beta chain in context. This entry is derived from a study of OX40 agonist ivuxolimab in advanced cancers. Study background: Patients with prior anti-PD-1, anti-PD-L1 or anti-CTLA-4 therapy were eligible; approximately 40% had some.

Sequencing used immunoSEQ multiplex PCR; TCRdb keeps in-frame clones, though not all of them. The data show some 60,000 clones, around 93% seen once. The germline CDR1 and CDR2 sequences are LNHDA and SQIVND (reference sequence). CDR3 length: 13 residues. V was pared by 1 base and J by 10 bases, with 3 bases of the junction left unmatched. The sample was CD4+ or CD8+ T cells sorted from blood, taken in a trial of the OX40 agonist ivuxolimab. The sequence derives from an adult with an advanced solid tumor such as melanoma, head and neck, liver or kidney cancer. This chain links TRBV19 with TRBJ2-5; 10 nucleotides match TRBD2. DNA of the CDR3: TGTGCCAGTAGTATAGGTCTAGCGGGGGACCAGTACTTC. Its translation: CASSIGLAGDQYF. The whole variable domain, remainder taken from reference TRBV19 and TRBJ2-5, is DGGITQSPKYLFRKEGQNVTLSCEQNLNHDAMYWYRQDPGQGLRLIYYSQIVNDFQKGDIAEGYSVSREKKESFPLTVTSAQKNPTAFYLCASSIGLAGDQYFGPGTRLLVL.